The next 6 T cell receptor beta chains were all read from a single sample in a study of blood T cell repertoires in COVID-19. Assay: immunoSEQ multiplex PCR; the TCRdb copy retains only in-frame clones and omits some. The data contain approximately 270,000 clones, about nine tenths of them seen just once; the ten biggest clones take up roughly 1.7%. The source material was PBMCs or T cells enriched from blood (not recorded which). These receptors were collected from a man between 40 and 49 years old who had recovered from COVID-19.

There are a few counts of this clone. The genes are TRBV14 and TRBJ2-7; 8 bases agree with TRBD1. Germline V CDR1 and CDR2: SGHDN, FVKESK. CDR3 length equals 17 residues. V gave up 3 bases and J gave up 7 bases; unmatched junction bases: 17. The CDR3 nucleotides read TGTGCCAGCAGCCAGGGGCGCAGGGGGCGGCTGAGCGGGGAGCAGTACTTC. This encodes CASSQGRRGRLSGEQYF. The full variable domain, in which reference TRBV14 and TRBJ2-7 provide the parts outside the CDR3, is EAGVTQFPSHSVIEKGQTVTLRCDPISGHDNLYWYRRVMGKEIKFLLHFVKESKQDESGMPNNRFLAERTGGTYSTLKVQPAELEDSGVYFCASSQGRRGRLSGEQYFGPGTRLTVT.

The chain carries TRBV10-3 and TRBJ1-3; 9 bases are shared with TRBD1. J gave up 3 bases and V 7 bases, and 7 bases lay outside the gene matches. CDR3 length equals 15 residues. Germline assignment: CDR1 ENHRY and CDR2 SYGVKD. Here the CDR3 reads CAINGDRAGGNTIYF. The CDR3 DNA follows: TGTGCCATCAATGGGGACAGGGCCGGTGGAAACACCATATATTTT.

The chain employs TRBV5-6 and TRBJ2-1; 8 nucleotides match TRBD2. The CDR3 runs to 15 residues. Germline values: CDR1 SGHDT, CDR2 YYEEEE. J gave up 4 bases and V 0 bases, and 3 bases lay outside the gene matches. The CDR3 region has the DNA TGTGCCAGCAGCTTGGGAGTAGCGGGGTACAATGAGCAGTTCTTC. Residues: CASSLGVAGYNEQFF.

Here the CDR3 reads CAISDLAGGAGDEQFF. CDR3 DNA sequence: TGTGCCATCAGTGACCTAGCGGGGGGGGCAGGAGATGAGCAGTTCTTC. V is TRBV10-3 and J is TRBJ2-1, with 12 nucleotides matching TRBD2. The V gene end was trimmed by 3 bases and the J gene end by 8 bases; junction bases not matched to a gene: 8. The CDR3 runs to 16 residues. Germline V CDR1 and CDR2: ENHRY, SYGVKD.

The gene calls are TRBV30 and TRBJ1-6; 8 positions match TRBD1. Germline V gene lookup returns CDR1 GTSNPN and CDR2 SVGIG (reference sequence). The V gene end was trimmed by 2 bases and the J gene end by 7 bases; junction bases not matched to a gene: 4. The CDR3 contains 14 residues. CDR3 nucleotide sequence: TGTGCCTGGAGTCCCCGGGACAGGAATTCACCCCTCCACTTT. The encoded protein is CAWSPRDRNSPLHF.

The chain carries TRBV4-3 and TRBJ1-2; possible D gene TRBD1, 5 bases. The CDR3 length is 15 residues. The V gene's germline CDR1 is LGHNA and CDR2 YSLEER. The ends were cut back, 1 base at V and 4 bases at J, with 13 bases in the middle. Here the CDR3 DNA reads TGCGCCAGCAGCCAAGGGGGCGGGAAAACCTATGGCTACACCTTC. This codes for CASSQGGGKTYGYTF.